These T cell receptor beta chains were read from a single sample in a study of siplizumab effects on memory and regulatory T cells. Clones were read by immunoSEQ multiplex PCR, and TCRdb kept only the in-frame ones, dropping some. In the table there are about 63,000 clones, over 65% of which are singletons. Sequencing was carried out using memory CD4+ T cells sorted from blood. These receptors originate from a human donor in good health. CDR3s include the opening cysteine and the closing phenylalanine or tryptophan. The D gene is left open where the match is weak. Clone size appears in some rows only: once, few, many, or a class for an expanded clone.

size: NA; length: 18; V: TRBV18; J: TRBJ2-2; D: TRBD2; CDR3: CASSPRSSGRFNTGELFF; DNA: TGTGCCAGCTCACCAAGATCTAGCGGGAGGTTTAACACCGGGGAGCTGTTTTTT
size: NA; length: 16; V: TRBV5-4; J: TRBJ2-3; D: NA; CDR3: CASSLRLVGTTDTQYF; DNA: TGTGCCAGCAGCTTGCGACTAGTGGGAACCACAGATACGCAGTATTTT
size: NA; length: 15; V: TRBV9; J: TRBJ2-1; D: TRBD2; CDR3: CASSVALAGVREQFF; DNA: TGTGCCAGCAGCGTAGCACTAGCGGGAGTGAGGGAGCAGTTCTTC
size: NA; length: 16; V: TRBV27; J: TRBJ2-4; D: NA; CDR3: CASSPARQLAKNIQYF; DNA: TGTGCCAGCAGTCCGGCCCGACAGCTAGCCAAAAACATTCAGTACTTC
size: NA; length: 15; V: TRBV2; J: TRBJ2-2; D: NA; CDR3: CASSVAAANTGELFF; DNA: TGTGCCAGCAGCGTAGCGGCCGCGAACACCGGGGAGCTGTTTTTT
size: NA; length: 13; V: TRBV18; J: TRBJ1-5; D: NA; CDR3: CASSPTSNQPQHF; DNA: TGTGCCAGCTCACCAACCAGCAATCAGCCCCAGCATTTT
size: few; length: 13; V: TRBV19; J: TRBJ1-1; D: TRBD1; CDR3: CASRQGVRNEAFF; DNA: TGTGCCAGTAGGCAGGGGGTACGGAATGAAGCTTTCTTT
size: NA; length: 14; V: TRBV2; J: TRBJ2-2; D: NA; CDR3: CASRPGASTGELFF; DNA: TGTGCCAGCCGTCCAGGGGCGAGCACCGGGGAGCTGTTTTTT
size: NA; length: 14; V: TRBV28; J: TRBJ2-1; D: TRBD1; CDR3: CASSLSRGGQGWFF; DNA: TGTGCCAGCAGTTTATCAAGAGGGGGACAGGGTTGGTTCTTC
size: few; length: 18; V: TRBV4-1; J: TRBJ2-3; D: TRBD2; CDR3: CASSHSSTSGGRTDTQYF; DNA: TGCGCCAGCAGCCATTCCTCGACTAGCGGGGGCCGCACAGATACGCAGTATTTT
size: NA; length: 13; V: TRBV15; J: TRBJ1-1; D: NA; CDR3: CATSRDEDSEAFF; DNA: TGTGCCACCAGCAGGGACGAGGACAGTGAAGCTTTCTTT
size: NA; length: 13; V: TRBV6-1; J: TRBJ1-5; D: NA; CDR3: CASSEHQNQPQHF; DNA: TGTGCCAGCAGTGAACACCAGAATCAGCCCCAGCATTTT
size: few; length: 11; V: TRBV30; J: TRBJ2-2; D: NA; CDR3: CAWSYTGELFF; DNA: TGTGCCTGGAGCTACACCGGGGAGCTGTTTTTT
size: NA; length: 15; V: TRBV2; J: TRBJ2-7; D: NA; CDR3: CASSELPGLPGVQYF; DNA: TGTGCCAGCAGTGAACTCCCGGGACTTCCTGGAGTGCAGTACTTC
size: NA; length: 13; V: TRBV6-1; J: TRBJ2-1; D: NA; CDR3: CASTGGQGGEQFF; DNA: TGTGCCAGCACTGGAGGGCAGGGGGGTGAGCAGTTCTTC
size: NA; length: 14; V: TRBV4-2; J: TRBJ2-7; D: NA; CDR3: CASSPVGERYEQYF; DNA: TGTGCCAGCAGCCCCGTAGGGGAAAGGTACGAGCAGTACTTC
size: NA; length: 17; V: TRBV6-4; J: TRBJ2-7; D: TRBD2; CDR3: CASRLPNPGLPLEEQYF; DNA: TGTGCCAGCAGACTCCCCAATCCGGGACTACCTCTGGAAGAGCAGTACTTC
size: NA; length: 14; V: TRBV10-3; J: TRBJ1-2; D: NA; CDR3: CAIISPDGGDGYTF; DNA: TGTGCCATCATCTCCCCGGACGGGGGGGATGGCTACACCTTC
size: NA; length: 14; V: TRBV6-5; J: TRBJ2-7; D: NA; CDR3: CASRLQRGPYEQYF; DNA: TGTGCCAGCAGACTACAGAGGGGACCCTACGAGCAGTACTTC
size: NA; length: 16; V: TRBV7-9; J: TRBJ1-5; D: NA; CDR3: CASSLGSGKSNQPQHF; DNA: TGTGCCAGCAGCTTAGGTTCTGGGAAAAGCAATCAGCCCCAGCATTTT
size: NA; length: 15; V: TRBV13; J: TRBJ2-7; D: NA; CDR3: CASSFRGGSSYEQYF; DNA: TGTGCCAGCAGCTTCCGAGGGGGGAGCTCCTACGAGCAGTACTTC
size: NA; length: 16; V: TRBV4-2; J: TRBJ1-2; D: TRBD1; CDR3: CASSTGTGARNYGYTF; DNA: TGTGCCAGCAGCACAGGGACAGGGGCCCGTAACTATGGCTACACCTTC
size: once; length: 16; V: TRBV28; J: TRBJ1-5; D: NA; CDR3: CASSMGGGRGYKPQHF; DNA: TGTGCCAGCAGTATGGGTGGGGGGCGCGGTTACAAGCCCCAGCATTTT
size: once; length: 16; V: TRBV2; J: TRBJ1-4; D: TRBD1; CDR3: CASSRGQSSTNEKLFF; DNA: TGTGCCAGCAGTAGGGGACAGAGTTCAACTAATGAAAAACTGTTTTTT
size: NA; length: 14; V: TRBV5-1; J: TRBJ1-2; D: NA; CDR3: CASSPVLQGRGYTF; DNA: TGCGCCAGCAGCCCGGTCCTGCAGGGACGAGGCTACACCTTC
size: NA; length: 18; V: TRBV15; J: TRBJ1-4; D: NA; CDR3: CATSRVLMGQGLNEKLFF; DNA: TGTGCCACCAGCAGAGTGCTGATGGGGCAGGGCCTGAATGAAAAACTGTTTTTT
size: NA; length: 14; V: TRBV9; J: TRBJ1-6; D: NA; CDR3: CASSVARENSPLHF; DNA: TGTGCCAGCAGCGTAGCCAGGGAGAATTCACCCCTCCACTTT
size: NA; length: 13; V: TRBV5-6; J: TRBJ1-3; D: NA; CDR3: CASSLRGGNTIYF; DNA: TGTGCCAGCAGCTTGAGGGGAGGAAACACCATATATTTT
size: few; length: 15; V: TRBV7-7; J: TRBJ2-2; D: NA; CDR3: CASSWDGGNTGELFF; DNA: TGTGCTAGCAGCTGGGACGGGGGGAACACCGGGGAGCTGTTTTTT
size: NA; length: 14; V: TRBV10-3; J: TRBJ2-7; D: NA; CDR3: CAISEQAGHYEQYF; DNA: TGTGCCATCAGTGAGCAGGCGGGCCACTACGAGCAGTACTTC
size: few; length: 12; V: TRBV28; J: TRBJ2-7; D: NA; CDR3: CASSTVYYEQYF; DNA: TGTGCCAGCAGTACCGTTTACTACGAGCAGTACTTC
size: NA; length: 15; V: TRBV6-1; J: TRBJ2-5; D: NA; CDR3: CASSLREASKETQYF; DNA: TGTGCCAGCAGCTTGAGGGAAGCCTCAAAAGAGACCCAGTACTTC
size: few; length: 14; V: TRBV11-3; J: TRBJ2-3; D: NA; CDR3: CASSPSPNTDTQYF; DNA: TGTGCCAGCAGCCCAAGTCCCAACACAGATACGCAGTATTTT